Detailed here is one T cell receptor beta chain. The CDR3 loop spans 16 amino acids. V lost 1 base, J lost 8 bases, and 12 bases stayed unmatched. From germline, CDR1 is SGHVS and CDR2 FNYEAQ. Sample time point: pre-sensitization, week 0. Treatment: therapeutic diphenylcyclopropenone sensitization with weekly scalp DPC. The data originate from a study of human T cells and chemical hapten exposure. Study summary: Patches that contained 0.01% DPC were applied to the upper back and read at 6 days. Chiefly female patients presented with alopecia areata, totalis or universalis.

Study processing details: From around 20,000 to 690,000 TCRs were found per sample, with a median of approximately 96,000. TCRdb fed the RACE reads into MiXCR, producing one record per CDR3 protein. TCRdb, not the original authors, processed these V and J calls. The table has 250,000 or so distinct CDR3 sequences, about 8.1% seen once. This clonotype was sampled from a woman aged 40 to 50 with alopecia areata. Some clones in this sample may be carry-over from other donors' samples. The chain uses TRBV7-6 and TRBJ1-2; 8 nucleotides align to TRBD1. The specimen comprised whole blood, sampled in connection with sensitization to the hapten diphenylcyclopropenone (DPC). The chain's CDR3 is CASSLGVRDRMDGYTF. CDR3 coding DNA: TGTGCCAGCAGCTTAGGAGTGAGGGACAGGATGGACGGCTACACCTTC.